Following are 30 T cell receptor beta chains from one sample sequenced in a study of tumor-infiltrating lymphocytes in primary liver carcinoma. TCR beta cDNA was made from 450 to 550 ng total RNA with a constant-region primer. Employing slightly modified ARM-PCR, three nested multiplex PCR rounds were run, and these gave rise to the TCR beta libraries. A C-beta reverse primer was combined with TRBV1-TRBV30 forward primers in the first two PCR rounds, and each round had approximately 9 cycles. TCRdb used MiXCR to reprocess the multiplex PCR reads, holding one entry per CDR3 protein. The sample comprises roughly 91,000 distinct CDR3 sequences, 55% to 70% of which are singletons, and roughly 10% rests with the top ten. It was from approximately 22-30 mg of unsorted bulk tissue that RNA and DNA were co-extracted. Material for sequencing was liver tumor tissue from sampling region 5. The sample's subset: tumor region T5, tumor centre. These receptors all come from a woman aged 55-75 years with primary liver carcinoma and hepatitis B virus infection.

In the case of this clonotype: Because the CDR3 is missing its conserved closing phenylalanine or tryptophan, this is likely a read error. The chain joins TRBV11-2 to TRBJ2-7; no reliable D call. Germline V CDR1 and CDR2: SGHAT, FQNNGV. The CDR3 totals 14 residues. In DNA form, the CDR3 reads TGTGCCAGTAGCTTAGCACGGAGAGCCCACGAGCAGTACTTA. Its translation is CASSLARRAHEQYL.

The V gene is TRBV28, the J gene TRBJ2-1; 10 bases are a match to TRBD2. The V gene end was trimmed by 8 bases and the J gene end by 6 bases; junction bases not matched to a gene: 31. CDR1 and CDR2 from the germline V gene are MDHEN and SYDVKM. CDR3 length equals 22 residues. The CDR3 here is CASRSHHRTPSRAGGRGNEQFF. In DNA, the CDR3 is TGTGCCAGCCGTTCCCATCACAGGACCCCCTCCCGAGCGGGAGGGCGAGGCAATGAGCAGTTCTTC. Based on the CDR3 plus reference TRBV28 and TRBJ2-1, the full variable domain is DVKVTQSSRYLVKRTGEKVFLECVQDMDHENMFWYRQDPGLGLRLIYFSYDVKMKEKGDIPEGYSVSREKKERFSLILESASTNQTSMYLCASRSHHRTPSRAGGRGNEQFFGPGTRLTVL.

As to this clonotype: A much larger clone differs from this one at a single base, so this may be a read error. The genes are TRBV28 and TRBJ1-2; D gene uncertain. Germline loops: CDR1 MDHEN, CDR2 SYDVKM. The CDR3 has 12 amino acids. Trimming left V 1 base short and J 6 bases short, with 6 bases between. CDR3: CASSLFRHGYTF. CDR3 in DNA: TGTGCCAGCAGTTTATTTCGGCATGGCTACACCTTC.

With regard to this clonotype: An end of the junction differs from the germline gene, which may be a read error. V usage is TRBV11-2 and J usage is TRBJ2-1; D call uncertain. The CDR3 runs 17 residues. Germline CDR1 reads SGHAT; CDR2 reads FQNNGV. The CDR3 region has the DNA TGTGCCAGCAGCCTAGATCAACAGAGTATAGTGTACAATGAGCAGTTCTTC. Its translation is CASSLDQQSIVYNEQFF.

A word on this clonotype: One end of the junction fails to match germline, which may point to a read error. The genes are TRBV11-2 and TRBJ2-4; D remains unclear. Germline CDR1 is SGHAT and CDR2 is FQNNGV. The CDR3 is 15 residues long. The CDR3 reads CASSLVGAPKSIQYF. In DNA form, the CDR3 reads TGTGCCAGCAGCTTAGTAGGAGCTCCCAAAAGCATTCAGTACTTC.

Concerning this clonotype itself: One end of the junction varies from germline; a read error may be responsible. The V gene is TRBV13, the J gene TRBJ1-1, with 8 bases lining up with TRBD1. The CDR3 spans 17 residues. Germline lookup yields CDR1 PRHDT and CDR2 FYEKMQ (reference sequence). The CDR3 DNA is TGTGCCAGCAGCCCCGTGCCAGACAGGGGAGGTTACACTGAAGCTTCCTTT. Protein sequence: CASSPVPDRGGYTEASF.

About this clonotype: One end of the junction fails to match germline, which may point to a read error. V is TRBV29-1 and J is TRBJ1-1, with D tentatively TRBD1 (5 bases). The CDR3 has 13 amino acids. The V gene's germline CDR1 is SQVTM and CDR2 ANQGSEA. The CDR3 DNA sequence: TGCAGCGTTGAATGGAGCAGGGCCTATCAAGCCTTCTTT. Protein sequence: CSVEWSRAYQAFF. Full variable domain (rest looked up from reference TRBV29-1 and TRBJ1-1): SAVISQKPSRDICQRGTSLTIQCQVDSQVTMMFWYRQQPGQSLTLIATANQGSEATYESGFVIDKFPISRPNLTFSTLTVSNMSPEDSSIYLCSVEWSRAYQAFFGQGTRLTVV.

The chain links TRBV24-1 to TRBJ2-3; D is undetermined. This CDR3 is built from 15 residues. The V end was cut by 0 bases, the J end by 6 bases, with 12 bases between. Germline CDR1 and CDR2: KGHDR and SFDVKD. In DNA, the CDR3 is TGTGCCACCAGTGATTTGAGGGCCGCAGCGGATACGCAGTATTTT. It specifies CATSDLRAAADTQYF.

Details on this clonotype: One junction end disagrees with the germline gene, perhaps due to a read error. The chain uses TRBV7-3 and TRBJ1-1; possible D gene TRBD1, 6 bases. The CDR3 is made up of 15 amino acids. Germline V CDR1 and CDR2: SGHTA, FQGTGA. In DNA, the CDR3 is TGTGCCAGCAGCCCGAAGGGGGGGGGCAACACTGAAGCTGTCTTT. The encoded protein is CASSPKGGGNTEAVF.

This chain links TRBV18 with TRBJ2-7; D gene unclear. Germline assignment: CDR1 KGHSH and CDR2 LQKENI. This CDR3 is built from 14 residues. Trimming removed 5 bases from V and 0 bases from J, with 11 bases in between. The CDR3 spells CASSMSSLSYEQYF. In DNA form, the CDR3 reads TGTGCCAGCTCAATGAGCAGCCTCTCCTACGAGCAGTACTTC.

Details on this clonotype: A junction end diverges from the germline sequence, so it may reflect a read error. J is TRBJ2-1 and V is TRBV11-1, with D perhaps assigned TRBD1 or TRBD2 (6 bases each). Germline-derived CDR1 and CDR2 are SGHAT and FQDESV (reference sequence). CDR3 length: 16 residues. The CDR3 bases are TGTGGCAGCAGCCCGGGGGCTCGATCCTCCTACAATGAGCAGTTCTTC. Amino acid sequence: CGSSPGARSSYNEQFF.

This clonotype was detected only once. The CDR3 DNA is TGTGCCAGCAGTACCTCCGGGACAGGGGGGACTAGCGAGCAGTACTTC. Its protein is CASSTSGTGGTSEQYF. V and J are TRBV28 and TRBJ2-7, with TRBD1 identical over 11 bases. Per germline, CDR1 MDHEN and CDR2 SYDVKM. The CDR3 runs to 16 residues. Unmatched junction bases numbered 12, after V lost 5 bases and J lost 6 bases.

In this sample, this clonotype turned up many times. The chain has TRBV30 and TRBJ2-1; no reliable D call. Germline CDR1 and CDR2: GTSNPN and SVGIG (reference sequence). This CDR3 is 11 amino acids long. V shed 5 bases and J shed 7 bases, with 9 bases lying between them. CDR3 sequence reads: CAWGAGNEQFF. CDR3 nucleotide sequence: TGTGCCTGGGGAGCCGGGAATGAGCAGTTCTTC.

Notes on this clonotype: A clone one base away is much larger, so this may be a read error. The chain joins TRBV6-1 to TRBJ2-3; 9 bases are shared with TRBD1. The CDR3 is made up of 16 amino acids. Germline-derived CDR1 and CDR2 are MNHNS and SASEGT. The CDR3 here is CVSSPHYRGRTDTQYF. The DNA for the CDR3 is TGTGTCAGCAGTCCCCACTACAGGGGGCGGACAGATACGCAGTATTTT.

This clonotype was recorded only once. Because it lacks the conserved phenylalanine or tryptophan at the end, this CDR3 is likely a read error. The chain recombines TRBV6-5 with TRBJ2-7; 9 nucleotides align to TRBD1. The CDR3 runs 15 residues. Germline CDR1 MNHEY, CDR2 SVGAGI. Trimming removed 8 bases from V and 5 bases from J; junction bases left unmatched: 13. In DNA form, the CDR3 reads TGTGCCAGCTGTTTGGCCGGGACAGGGAGGGACGAGCAGTACTCC. This gives the protein CASCLAGTGRDEQYS.

Details on this clonotype: At one boundary the junction diverges from the germline segment, which might be a read error. The chain has TRBV6-2 or TRBV6-3 and TRBJ1-5; D is unclear. CDR3 size: 12 residues. Germline CDR1 MNHEY, CDR2 SVGEGT. Here the CDR3 reads CARSYTHQPQHF. CDR3 DNA sequence: TGTGCCCGCAGTTACACGCATCAGCCCCAACATTTT.

This clonotype was found once. The junction departs from the called germline gene at one end, perhaps through a read error. This chain joins TRBV11-2 and TRBJ2-7; TRBD2 matches at 11 bases. CDR3 length equals 13 residues. CDR1 SGHAT and CDR2 FQNNGV come from the germline V gene. In DNA form, the CDR3 reads TGTGCCGGCAGCTTAACTAGCGGGAGCAAGCAATACTTC. Amino acids: CAGSLTSGSKQYF.

The gene calls are TRBV5-4 and TRBJ2-7, with D perhaps TRBD2 (6 bases). Per germline, CDR1 SGHNT and CDR2 YYREEE (reference sequence). V was pared by 10 bases and J by 2 bases, with 19 bases between. The CDR3 has 14 amino acids. The CDR3 sequence is CACNAGRVPYEQYF. The CDR3, as DNA: TGTGCCTGCAACGCGGGAAGGGTACCCTACGAGCAGTACTTC.

V gene TRBV5-5 combines with J gene TRBJ2-5; a weak D match, TRBD2 (6 bases). The CDR3 is made up of 15 amino acids. From germline, CDR1 is SGHKS and CDR2 YYEKEE (reference sequence). V lost 0 bases and J lost 4, with 13 bases in between. The CDR3 region has the DNA TGTGCCAGCAGCTTGGAGGGCGCCGGGGGAGAGACCCAGTACTTC. This gives the protein CASSLEGAGGETQYF.

This clonotype was found a few times. This may come from a read error, since a much larger clone is one base off. The V gene is TRBV4-1, the J gene TRBJ1-5; possible D gene TRBD1, 5 bases. Germline CDR1 MGHRA, CDR2 YSYEKL. CDR3 size: 15 residues. CDR3 bases: TGCGTCAGCAGCCAAGATTCGGGGGTATATCAGCCCCAGCATTTT. Translation gives CVSSQDSGVYQPQHF.

In regard to this clonotype: A single base separates this from a much larger clone, so it may be a read error. The chain couples TRBV7-8 to TRBJ2-1, with a possible D match to TRBD2 (6 bases). Germline CDR1 and CDR2: SGHVS and FQNEAQ. The CDR3 is 12 residues long. The CDR3 DNA follows: TGTGCCAGCAGGTTAGTCCCCGGGAGTCTGTTCTTC. Its translation: CASRLVPGSLFF. Complete variable domain (other parts from reference TRBV7-8 and TRBJ2-1): GAGVSQSPRYKVAKRGQDVALRCDPISGHVSLFWYQQALGQGPEFLTYFQNEAQLDKSGLPSDRFFAERPEGSVSTLKIQRTQQEDSAVYLCASRLVPGSLFFGPGTRLTVL.

Comments on this clonotype: One base away lies a much larger clone, so this may be a sequencing read error. Lacking the conserved final phenylalanine or tryptophan, this CDR3 likely reflects a read error. The chain is built from TRBV5-6 and TRBJ2-3; D call uncertain. There are 14 residues in the CDR3. The germline CDR1 and CDR2 sequences are SGHDT and YYEEEE. Trimming cost V 4 bases and J 1 base, with 10 bases left between them. Here the CDR3 reads CASSRQTRTDTQYS. CDR3 sequence (DNA): TGTGCCAGCAGCCGTCAGACCCGCACAGATACGCAGTATTCT.

As to this clonotype: This may be a read error, as it is one base from a much larger clone. This chain joins TRBV5-4 and TRBJ1-1, with D uncertain. Looked up from germline, CDR1 is SGHNT and CDR2 is YYREEE (reference sequence). This CDR3 spans 12 amino acids. CDR3 nucleotides: TGTGCCAGCAGCCTGCGGAACACTGAAGCTCTCTTT. It translates to CASSLRNTEALF.

A note on this clonotype: Compared with germline, one end of the junction differs, possibly owing to a read error. This chain joins TRBV6-5 and TRBJ1-1; tentative D call: TRBD1 (6 bases). Germline V lookup: CDR1 MNHEY, CDR2 SVGAGI. The CDR3 extends over 15 amino acids. The CDR3: CASKLIQGGTTEAFF. In DNA form, the CDR3 reads TGCGCCAGCAAGCTAATACAGGGAGGAACCACTGAAGCTTTCTTT.

This clonotype was detected a few times. This could be a read error, since a much larger clone is one nucleotide away. The rearrangement links TRBV28 to TRBJ1-6; no definite D call. This CDR3 comprises 13 residues. Germline-derived CDR1 and CDR2 are MDHEN and SYDVKM. The CDR3 sequence: CASRDTLNSSLHF. The CDR3 nucleotides are TGTGCCAGTCGAGACACCTTGAATTCATCCCTCCACTTT.

This clonotype appeared a single time. The chain carries TRBV7-9 and TRBJ2-7; D may correspond to TRBD1 or TRBD2 (5 bases each). The CDR3 extends over 14 amino acids. The V end lost 1 base, the J end lost 5 bases, and 12 bases lay between the germline ends. Germline V gene data show CDR1 as SEHNR and CDR2 as FQNEAQ (reference sequence). CDR3 coding DNA: TGTGCCAGCAGCTTAGTTGGGGACGGACACGAGCAGTACTTC. Translation: CASSLVGDGHEQYF.

This clonotype came up many times. The J gene is TRBJ1-5, the V gene TRBV12-3 or TRBV12-4; perhaps TRBD1 as D (5 bases). V lost 5 bases, J lost 7 bases, and 12 bases lay in between. This CDR3 spans 13 amino acids. CDR3 in DNA: TGTGCCAGCAGTCCCATGGGACGGCAGCCCCAGCATTTT. It codes for CASSPMGRQPQHF.

In this sample, this clonotype turned up a few times. The V and J genes are TRBV2 and TRBJ1-1, with a possible D match to TRBD1 (6 bases). Germline V CDR1 and CDR2: SNHLY, FYNNEI. The CDR3 has 13 amino acids. Trimming cost V 4 bases and J 1 base, with 7 bases left between them. This CDR3 reads CASSVQGNTEAFF. CDR3 DNA sequence: TGTGCCAGCAGTGTACAGGGGAACACTGAAGCTTTCTTT.

This clonotype came up once. At one of its ends the junction is not consistent with the germline gene, which may arise from a read error. V is TRBV6-1 and J is TRBJ1-3; no clear D gene. The germline CDR1 and CDR2 sequences are MNHNS and SASEGT. The CDR3 sequence is 15 residues long. CDR3 in amino acids: CAGSEAEDGGNTIYF. As DNA, the CDR3 is TGTGCCGGCAGTGAAGCTGAGGACGGGGGAAACACCATATATTTT.

As to this clonotype: Its ends do not fully match the called genes, so a read error is possible. The chain has TRBV5-4 and TRBJ2-3, with D possibly matching TRBD2 (5 bases). CDR3 size: 15 residues. The V gene's germline CDR1 is SGHNT and CDR2 YYREEE (reference sequence). Written as DNA, the CDR3 is TGTACCAGCAGTCCGGGCGGGTTTAGCACAGATACGCAGTATTTT. It translates to CTSSPGGFSTDTQYF.